The clone carrying this TCR beta chain was detected many times. These data come from a study of T-cell reconstitution after alpha-beta-depleted transplantation in children. During its preparation, the TCRbeta library received unique molecular identifiers. TCRdb re-derived calls from the PCR reads in MiXCR, one entry per CDR3 protein. The sample consists of about 580,000 distinct CDR3 sequences, 20% to 25% of them appearing once. This CDR3 has 12 amino acids. Germline V gene sequence: CDR1 SEHNR, CDR2 FQNEAQ (reference sequence). V lost 4 bases, J lost 8 bases, and 3 bases stayed unmatched. The V gene is TRBV7-9, the J gene TRBJ2-3, with 7 positions matching TRBD1. The sample in question was PBMCs, mostly from graft donor cells, obtained 360 days after TCRalphabeta/CD19-depleted stem cell transplant. The sequence derives from a boy younger than two who had a stem cell transplant for acute myeloid leukemia, so the T cells may come from the graft donor. The CDR3 protein is CASSSGQATQYF. In DNA form, the CDR3 reads TGTGCCAGCAGCTCCGGACAGGCTACGCAGTATTTT.